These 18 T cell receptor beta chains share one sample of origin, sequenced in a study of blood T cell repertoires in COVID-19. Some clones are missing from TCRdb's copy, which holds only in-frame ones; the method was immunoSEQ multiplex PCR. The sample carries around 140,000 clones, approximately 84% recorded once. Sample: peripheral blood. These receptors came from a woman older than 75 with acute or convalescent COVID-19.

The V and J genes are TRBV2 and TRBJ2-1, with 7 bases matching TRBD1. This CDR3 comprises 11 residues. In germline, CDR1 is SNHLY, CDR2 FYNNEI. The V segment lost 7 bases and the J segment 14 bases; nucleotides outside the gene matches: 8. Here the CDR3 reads CASTRQGSKFF. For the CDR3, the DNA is TGTGCCAGCACTCGACAGGGTAGTAAGTTCTTC.

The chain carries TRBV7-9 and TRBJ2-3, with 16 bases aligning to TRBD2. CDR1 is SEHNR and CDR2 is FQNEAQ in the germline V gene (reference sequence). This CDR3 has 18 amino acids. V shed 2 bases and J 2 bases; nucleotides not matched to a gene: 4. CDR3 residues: CASSLWGLAGGITDTQYF. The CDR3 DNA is TGTGCCAGCAGCTTATGGGGACTAGCGGGAGGGATCACAGATACGCAGTATTTT.

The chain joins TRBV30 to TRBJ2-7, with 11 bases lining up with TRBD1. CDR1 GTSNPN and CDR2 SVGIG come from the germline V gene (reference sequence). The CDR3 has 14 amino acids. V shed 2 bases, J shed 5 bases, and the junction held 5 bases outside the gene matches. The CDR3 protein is CAWSRGTGGHEQYF. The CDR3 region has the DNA TGTGCCTGGAGTCGGGGGACAGGGGGACACGAGCAGTACTTC.

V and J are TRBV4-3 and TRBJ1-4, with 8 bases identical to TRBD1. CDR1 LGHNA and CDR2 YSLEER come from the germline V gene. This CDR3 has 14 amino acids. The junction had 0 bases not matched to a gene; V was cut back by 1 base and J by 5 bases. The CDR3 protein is CASSQGQGNEKLFF. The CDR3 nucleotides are TGCGCCAGCAGCCAAGGACAGGGGAATGAAAAACTGTTTTTT.

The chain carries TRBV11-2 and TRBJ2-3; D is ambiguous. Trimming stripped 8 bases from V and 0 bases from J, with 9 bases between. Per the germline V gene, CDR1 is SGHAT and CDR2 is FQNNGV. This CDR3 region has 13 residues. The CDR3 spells CASRKESTDTQYF. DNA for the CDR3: TGTGCCAGCCGGAAGGAGAGCACAGATACGCAGTATTTT.

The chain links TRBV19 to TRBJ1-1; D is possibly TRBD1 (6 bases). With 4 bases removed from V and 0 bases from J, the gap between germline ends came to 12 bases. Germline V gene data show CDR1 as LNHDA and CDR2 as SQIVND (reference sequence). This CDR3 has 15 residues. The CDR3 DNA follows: TGTGCCAGTAGTACCCCGGGGGGCATGAACACTGAAGCTTTCTTT. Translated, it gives CASSTPGGMNTEAFF.

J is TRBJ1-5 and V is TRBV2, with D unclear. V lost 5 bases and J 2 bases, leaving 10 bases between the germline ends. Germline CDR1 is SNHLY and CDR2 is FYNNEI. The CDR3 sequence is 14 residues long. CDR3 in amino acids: CASSWALGNQPQHF. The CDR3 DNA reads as TGTGCCAGCAGTTGGGCCCTGGGCAATCAGCCCCAGCATTTT.

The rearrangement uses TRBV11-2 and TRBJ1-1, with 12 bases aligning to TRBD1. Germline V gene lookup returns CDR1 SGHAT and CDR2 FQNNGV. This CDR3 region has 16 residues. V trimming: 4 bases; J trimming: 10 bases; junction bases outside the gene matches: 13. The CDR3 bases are TGTGCCAGCAGCTCCTTCCGGGACAGGGGGCGACGATTAGCTTTCTTT. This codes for CASSSFRDRGRRLAFF.

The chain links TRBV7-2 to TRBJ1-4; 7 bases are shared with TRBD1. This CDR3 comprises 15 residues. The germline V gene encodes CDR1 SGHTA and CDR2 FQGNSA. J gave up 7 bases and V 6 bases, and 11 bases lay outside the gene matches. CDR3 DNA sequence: TGTGCCAGCAGTCACAACCGACAGGGTGGTGAAAAACTGTTTTTT. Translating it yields CASSHNRQGGEKLFF. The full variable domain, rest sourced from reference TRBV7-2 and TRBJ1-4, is GAGVSQSPSNKVTEKGKDVELRCDPISGHTALYWYRQSLGQGLEFLIYFQGNSAPDKSGLPSDRFSAERTGGSVSTLTIQRTQQEDSAVYLCASSHNRQGGEKLFFGSGTQLSVL.

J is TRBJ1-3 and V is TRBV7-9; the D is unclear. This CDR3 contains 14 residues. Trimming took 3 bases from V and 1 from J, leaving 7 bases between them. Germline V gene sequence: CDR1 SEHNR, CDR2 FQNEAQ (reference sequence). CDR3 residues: CASSLPGSGNTIYF. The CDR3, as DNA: TGTGCCAGCAGCTTGCCGGGGTCTGGAAACACCATATATTTT.

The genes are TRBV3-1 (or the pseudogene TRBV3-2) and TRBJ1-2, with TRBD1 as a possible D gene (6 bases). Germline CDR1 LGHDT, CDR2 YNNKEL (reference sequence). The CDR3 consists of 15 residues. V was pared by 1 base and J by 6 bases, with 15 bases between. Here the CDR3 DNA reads TGTGCCAGCAGCCAAGGGGGTCGGGGGGCGAATGGCTACACCTTC. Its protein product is CASSQGGRGANGYTF.

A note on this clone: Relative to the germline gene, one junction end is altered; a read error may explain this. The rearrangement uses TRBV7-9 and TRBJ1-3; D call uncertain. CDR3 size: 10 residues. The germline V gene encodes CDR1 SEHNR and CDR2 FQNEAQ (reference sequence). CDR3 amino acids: CASSLASIGF. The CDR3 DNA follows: TGTGCCAGCAGCTTAGCTTCCATCGGTTTT.

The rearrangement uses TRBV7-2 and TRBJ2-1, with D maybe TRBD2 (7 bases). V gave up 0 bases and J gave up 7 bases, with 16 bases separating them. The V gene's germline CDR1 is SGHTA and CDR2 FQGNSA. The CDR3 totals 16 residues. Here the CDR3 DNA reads TGTGCCAGCAGCTTAGCGGGCGGGGGCCCTTGGAATGAGCAGTTCTTC. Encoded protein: CASSLAGGGPWNEQFF.

The CDR3 DNA sequence: TGCGCCAGCAGCTACGGGACTAGCGGGTACAATGAGCAGTTCTTC. Amino acids: CASSYGTSGYNEQFF. V and J are TRBV5-1 and TRBJ2-1, with TRBD2 identical over 12 bases. The V gene's germline CDR1 is SGHRS and CDR2 YFSETQ. This CDR3 spans 15 amino acids. The ends lost 3 bases at V and 4 bases at J; junction bases unmatched: 2.

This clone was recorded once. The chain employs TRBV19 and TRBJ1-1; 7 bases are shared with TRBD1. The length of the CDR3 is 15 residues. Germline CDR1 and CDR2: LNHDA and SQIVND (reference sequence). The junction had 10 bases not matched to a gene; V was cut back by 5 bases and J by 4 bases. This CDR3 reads CASSSPRGWSTEAFF. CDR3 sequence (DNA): TGTGCCAGTAGTTCCCCCAGGGGGTGGAGCACTGAAGCTTTCTTT.

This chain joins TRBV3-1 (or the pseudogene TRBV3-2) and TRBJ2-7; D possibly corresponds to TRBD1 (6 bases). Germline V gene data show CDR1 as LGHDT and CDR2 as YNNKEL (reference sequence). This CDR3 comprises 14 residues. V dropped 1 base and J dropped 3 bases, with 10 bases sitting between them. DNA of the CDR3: TGTGCCAGCAGCCAAGTTGGACAGCGCTACGAGCAGTACTTC. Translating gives CASSQVGQRYEQYF.

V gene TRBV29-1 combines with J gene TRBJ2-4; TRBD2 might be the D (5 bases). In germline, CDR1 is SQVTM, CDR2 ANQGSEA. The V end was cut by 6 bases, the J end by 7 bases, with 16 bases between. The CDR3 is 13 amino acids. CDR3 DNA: TGCAGCGTCACTGAGGGATGGGCGAACATTCAGTACTTC. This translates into CSVTEGWANIQYF.

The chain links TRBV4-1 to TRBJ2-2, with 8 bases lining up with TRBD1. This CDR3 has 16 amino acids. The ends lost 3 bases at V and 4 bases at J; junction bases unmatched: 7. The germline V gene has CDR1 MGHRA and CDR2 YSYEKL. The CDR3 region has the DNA TGCGCCAGCAGCCATCCGGACAGGGATGGCACCGGGGAGCTGTTTTTT. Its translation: CASSHPDRDGTGELFF.